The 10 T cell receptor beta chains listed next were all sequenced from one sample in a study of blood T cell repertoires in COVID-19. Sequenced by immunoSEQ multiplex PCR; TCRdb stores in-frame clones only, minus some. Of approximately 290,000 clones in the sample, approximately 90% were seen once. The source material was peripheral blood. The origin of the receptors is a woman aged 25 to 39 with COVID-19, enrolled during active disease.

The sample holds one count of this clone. Here the CDR3 DNA reads TGTGCCAGCAGCACCGGGACAGGGGGCCAGAGCTATGGCTACACCTTC. Its translation: CASSTGTGGQSYGYTF. This sequence joins TRBV5-8 and TRBJ1-2, with TRBD1 matching 12 bases. Germline loops: CDR1 SGHTS, CDR2 YDEGEE. The CDR3 extends over 16 amino acids. After removal of 4 bases from V and 4 bases from J, the junction contained 8 bases not matched to a gene.

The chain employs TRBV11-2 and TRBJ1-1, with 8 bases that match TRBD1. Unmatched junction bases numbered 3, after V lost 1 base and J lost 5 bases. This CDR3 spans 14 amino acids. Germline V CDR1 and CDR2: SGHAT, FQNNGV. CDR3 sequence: CASSLAQGVTEAFF. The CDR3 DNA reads TGTGCCAGCAGCTTAGCACAGGGGGTGACTGAAGCTTTCTTT.

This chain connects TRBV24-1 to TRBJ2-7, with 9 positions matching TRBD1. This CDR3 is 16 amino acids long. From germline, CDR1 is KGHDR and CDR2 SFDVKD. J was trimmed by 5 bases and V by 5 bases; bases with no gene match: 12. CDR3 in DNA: TGTGCCACCAGTGCCATGATAGGACAGGGGAGCCACGAGCAGTACTTC. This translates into CATSAMIGQGSHEQYF.

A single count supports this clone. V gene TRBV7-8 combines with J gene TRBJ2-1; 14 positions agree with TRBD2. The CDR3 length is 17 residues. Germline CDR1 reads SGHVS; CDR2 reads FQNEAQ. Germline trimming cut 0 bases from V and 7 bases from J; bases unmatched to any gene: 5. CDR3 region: CASSLAGTSGSWNEQFF. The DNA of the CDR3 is TGTGCCAGCAGCTTAGCAGGGACTAGCGGGAGCTGGAATGAGCAGTTCTTC. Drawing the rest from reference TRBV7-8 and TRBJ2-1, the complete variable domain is GAGVSQSPRYKVAKRGQDVALRCDPISGHVSLFWYQQALGQGPEFLTYFQNEAQLDKSGLPSDRFFAERPEGSVSTLKIQRTQQEDSAVYLCASSLAGTSGSWNEQFFGPGTRLTVL.

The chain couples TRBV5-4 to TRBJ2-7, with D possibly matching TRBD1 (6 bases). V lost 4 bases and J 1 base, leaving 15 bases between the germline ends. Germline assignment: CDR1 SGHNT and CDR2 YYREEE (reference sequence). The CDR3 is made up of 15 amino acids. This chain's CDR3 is CASSHRDKLSYEQYF. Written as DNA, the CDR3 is TGTGCCAGCAGCCACCGGGACAAGCTTTCCTACGAGCAGTACTTC. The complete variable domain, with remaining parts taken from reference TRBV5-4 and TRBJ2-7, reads ETGVTQSPTHLIKTRGQQVTLRCSSQSGHNTVSWYQQALGQGPQFIFQYYREEENGRGNFPPRFSGLQFPNYSSELNVNALELDDSALYLCASSHRDKLSYEQYFGPGTRLTVT.

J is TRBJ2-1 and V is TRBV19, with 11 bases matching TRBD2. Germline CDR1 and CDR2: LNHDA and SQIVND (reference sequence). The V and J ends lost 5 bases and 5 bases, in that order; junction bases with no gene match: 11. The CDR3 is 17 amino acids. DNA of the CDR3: TGTGCCAGTAGTGGAACTAGCGGGAGTGGTTCAAACAATGAGCAGTTCTTC. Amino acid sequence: CASSGTSGSGSNNEQFF.

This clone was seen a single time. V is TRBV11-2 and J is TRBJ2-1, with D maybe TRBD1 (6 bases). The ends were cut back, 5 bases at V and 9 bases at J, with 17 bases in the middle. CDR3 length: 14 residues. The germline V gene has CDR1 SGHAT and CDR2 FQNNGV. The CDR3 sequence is CASSHRDTVLEQFF. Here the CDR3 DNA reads TGTGCCAGCAGCCACCGGGACACGGTTCTTGAGCAGTTCTTC.

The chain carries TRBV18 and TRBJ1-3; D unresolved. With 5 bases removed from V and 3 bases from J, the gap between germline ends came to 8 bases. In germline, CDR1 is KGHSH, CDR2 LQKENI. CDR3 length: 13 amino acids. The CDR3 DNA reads TGTGCCAGCTCAACAGAAAATGGAAACACCATATATTTT. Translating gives CASSTENGNTIYF.

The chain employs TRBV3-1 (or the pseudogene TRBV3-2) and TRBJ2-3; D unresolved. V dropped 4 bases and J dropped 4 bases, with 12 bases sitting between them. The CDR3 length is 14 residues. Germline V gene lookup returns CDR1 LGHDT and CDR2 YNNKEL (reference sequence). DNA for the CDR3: TGTGCCAGCAGCCTAAGTAACATGGCAGATACGCAGTATTTT. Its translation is CASSLSNMADTQYF.

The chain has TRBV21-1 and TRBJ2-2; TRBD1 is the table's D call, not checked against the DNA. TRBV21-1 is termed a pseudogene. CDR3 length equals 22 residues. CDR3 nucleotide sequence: TGTGCCATCCCAAAGCCCGACAGGGGGCGCAACGTTTCGGGAGTTGACACCGGGGAGCTGTTTTTT. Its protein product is CAIPKPDRGRNVSGVDTGELFF.